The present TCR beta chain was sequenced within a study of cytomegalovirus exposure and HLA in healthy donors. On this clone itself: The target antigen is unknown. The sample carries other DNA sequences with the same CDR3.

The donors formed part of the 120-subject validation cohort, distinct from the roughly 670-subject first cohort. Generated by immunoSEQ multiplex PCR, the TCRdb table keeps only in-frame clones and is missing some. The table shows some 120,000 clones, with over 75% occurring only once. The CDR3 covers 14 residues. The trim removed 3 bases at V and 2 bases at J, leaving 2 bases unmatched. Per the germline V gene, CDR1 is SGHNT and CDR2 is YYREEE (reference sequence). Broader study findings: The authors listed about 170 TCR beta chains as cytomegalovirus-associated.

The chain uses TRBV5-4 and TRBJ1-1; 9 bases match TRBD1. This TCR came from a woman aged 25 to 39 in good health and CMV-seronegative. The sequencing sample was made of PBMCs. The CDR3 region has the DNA TGTGCCAGCAGCTCGGGACAGGGAAACACTGAAGCTTTCTTT. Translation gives CASSSGQGNTEAFF. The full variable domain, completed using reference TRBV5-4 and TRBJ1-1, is ETGVTQSPTHLIKTRGQQVTLRCSSQSGHNTVSWYQQALGQGPQFIFQYYREEENGRGNFPPRFSGLQFPNYSSELNVNALELDDSALYLCASSSGQGNTEAFFGQGTRLTVV.